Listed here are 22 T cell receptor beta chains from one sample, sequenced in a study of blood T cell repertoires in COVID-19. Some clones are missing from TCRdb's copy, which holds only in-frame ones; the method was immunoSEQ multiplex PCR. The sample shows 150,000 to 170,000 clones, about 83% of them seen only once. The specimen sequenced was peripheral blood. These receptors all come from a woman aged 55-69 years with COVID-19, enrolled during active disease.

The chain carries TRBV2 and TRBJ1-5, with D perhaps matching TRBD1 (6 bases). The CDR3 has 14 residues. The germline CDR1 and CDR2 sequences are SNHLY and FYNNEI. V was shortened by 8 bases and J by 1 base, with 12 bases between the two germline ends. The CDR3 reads CASSPGQSNQPQHF. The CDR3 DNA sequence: TGTGCCAGCTCACCCGGACAGAGCAATCAGCCCCAGCATTTT. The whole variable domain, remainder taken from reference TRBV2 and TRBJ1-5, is EPEVTQTPSHQVTQMGQEVILRCVPISNHLYFYWYRQILGQKVEFLVSFYNNEISEKSEIFDDQFSVERPDGSNFTLKIRSTKLEDSAMYFCASSPGQSNQPQHFGDGTRLSIL.

CDR3 amino acids: CSASQDTQYF. The CDR3 DNA follows: TGCAGTGCTAGTCAAGATACGCAGTATTTT. The V and J genes are TRBV20-1 and TRBJ2-3; D call uncertain. V was cut by 3 bases and J by 5 bases, with 3 bases left in between. Germline V CDR1 and CDR2: DFQATT, SNEGSKA (reference sequence). CDR3 size: 10 residues.

The CDR3 sequence is CASSLGAGSYNEQFF. The DNA of the CDR3 is TGCGCCAGCAGCTTGGGAGCGGGTTCCTACAATGAGCAGTTCTTC. The gene calls are TRBV5-1 and TRBJ2-1; D is perhaps TRBD2 (6 bases). The ends were cut back, 0 bases at V and 1 base at J, with 8 bases in the middle. Germline V gene lookup returns CDR1 SGHRS and CDR2 YFSETQ. The CDR3 is made up of 15 amino acids. The full variable domain, in which reference TRBV5-1 and TRBJ2-1 provide the parts outside the CDR3, is KAGVTQTPRYLIKTRGQQVTLSCSPISGHRSVSWYQQTPGQGLQFLFEYFSETQRNKGNFPGRFSGRQFSNSRSEMNVSTLELGDSALYLCASSLGAGSYNEQFFGPGTRLTVL.

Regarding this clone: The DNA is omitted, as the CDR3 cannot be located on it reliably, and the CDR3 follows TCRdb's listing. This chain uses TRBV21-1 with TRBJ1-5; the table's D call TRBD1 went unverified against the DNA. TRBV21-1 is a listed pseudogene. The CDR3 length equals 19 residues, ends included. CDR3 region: CASSKPHPWGRGNNQPQHF.

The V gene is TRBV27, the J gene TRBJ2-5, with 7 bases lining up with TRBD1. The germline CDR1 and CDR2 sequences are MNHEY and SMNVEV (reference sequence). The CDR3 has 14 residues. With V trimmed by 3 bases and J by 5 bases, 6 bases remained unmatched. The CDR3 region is CASSFRGLFETQYF. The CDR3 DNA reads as TGTGCCAGCAGTTTTAGGGGGCTGTTCGAGACCCAGTACTTC.

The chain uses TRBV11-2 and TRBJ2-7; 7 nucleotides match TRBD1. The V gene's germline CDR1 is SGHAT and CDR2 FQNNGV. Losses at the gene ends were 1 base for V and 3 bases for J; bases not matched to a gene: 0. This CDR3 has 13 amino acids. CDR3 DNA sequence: TGTGCCAGCAGCTTAGGGGACAGCTACGAGCAGTACTTC. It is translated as CASSLGDSYEQYF.

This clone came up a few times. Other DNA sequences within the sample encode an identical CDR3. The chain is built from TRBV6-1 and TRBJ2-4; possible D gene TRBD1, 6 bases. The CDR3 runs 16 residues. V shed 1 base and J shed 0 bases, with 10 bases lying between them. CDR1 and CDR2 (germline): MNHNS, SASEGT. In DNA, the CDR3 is TGTGCCAGCAGTGAAGGAACAGGGTTAGCCAAAAACATTCAGTACTTC. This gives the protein CASSEGTGLAKNIQYF.

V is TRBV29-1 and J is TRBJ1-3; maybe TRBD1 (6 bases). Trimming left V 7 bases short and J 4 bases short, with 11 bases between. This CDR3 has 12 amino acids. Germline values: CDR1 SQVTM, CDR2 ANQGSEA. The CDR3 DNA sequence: TGCAGCGGAAGGACAGTAGGAAACACCATATATTTT. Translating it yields CSGRTVGNTIYF.

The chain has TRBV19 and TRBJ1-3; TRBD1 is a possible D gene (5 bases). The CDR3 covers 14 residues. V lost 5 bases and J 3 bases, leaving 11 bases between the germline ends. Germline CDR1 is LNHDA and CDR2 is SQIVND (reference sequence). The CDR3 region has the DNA TGTGCCAGTAGTCCCGGCGGGGGTGGAAACACCATATATTTT. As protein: CASSPGGGGNTIYF.

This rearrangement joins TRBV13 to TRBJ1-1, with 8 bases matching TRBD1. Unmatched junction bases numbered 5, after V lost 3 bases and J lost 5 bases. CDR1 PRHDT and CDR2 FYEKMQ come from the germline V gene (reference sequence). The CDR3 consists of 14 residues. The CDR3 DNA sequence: TGTGCCAGCAGCTTTGACAGGGGAAGTACTGAAGCTTTCTTT. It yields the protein CASSFDRGSTEAFF.

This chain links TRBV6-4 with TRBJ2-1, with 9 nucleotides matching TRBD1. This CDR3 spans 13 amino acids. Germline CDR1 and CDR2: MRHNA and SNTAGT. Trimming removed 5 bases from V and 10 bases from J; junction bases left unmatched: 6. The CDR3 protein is CASSPDRGFEQFF. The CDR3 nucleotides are TGTGCCAGCAGTCCCGACAGGGGGTTCGAGCAGTTCTTC.

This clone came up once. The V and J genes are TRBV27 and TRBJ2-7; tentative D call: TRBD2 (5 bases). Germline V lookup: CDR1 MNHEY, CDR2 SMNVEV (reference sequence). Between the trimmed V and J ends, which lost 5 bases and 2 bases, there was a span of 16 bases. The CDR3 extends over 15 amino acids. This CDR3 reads CASSPSRGKAYEQYF. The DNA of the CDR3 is TGTGCCAGCAGTCCGAGTCGGGGAAAGGCCTACGAGCAGTACTTC.

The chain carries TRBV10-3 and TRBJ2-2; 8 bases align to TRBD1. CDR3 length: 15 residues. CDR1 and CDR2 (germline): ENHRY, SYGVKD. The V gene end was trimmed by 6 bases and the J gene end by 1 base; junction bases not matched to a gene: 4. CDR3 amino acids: CAISPGTGNTGELFF. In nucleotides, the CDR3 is TGTGCCATCAGCCCCGGGACAGGGAACACCGGGGAGCTGTTTTTT.

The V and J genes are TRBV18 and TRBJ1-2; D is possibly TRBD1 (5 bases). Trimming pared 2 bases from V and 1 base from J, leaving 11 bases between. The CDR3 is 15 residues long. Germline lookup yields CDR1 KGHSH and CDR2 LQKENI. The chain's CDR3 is CASSPISGNNYGYTF. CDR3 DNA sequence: TGTGCCAGCTCACCAATCTCAGGGAATAACTATGGCTACACCTTC. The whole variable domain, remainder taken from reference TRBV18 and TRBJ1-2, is NAGVMQNPRHLVRRRGQEARLRCSPMKGHSHVYWYRQLPEEGLKFMVYLQKENIIDESGMPKERFSAEFPKEGPSILRIQQVVRGDSAAYFCASSPISGNNYGYTFGSGTRLTVV.

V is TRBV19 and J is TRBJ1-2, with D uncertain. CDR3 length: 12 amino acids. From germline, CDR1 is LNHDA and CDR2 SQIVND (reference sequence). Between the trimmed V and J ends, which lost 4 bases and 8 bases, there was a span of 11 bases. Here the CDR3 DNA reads TGTGCCAGTAGTACCGAGGCGCGGGGCTACACCTTC. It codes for CASSTEARGYTF.

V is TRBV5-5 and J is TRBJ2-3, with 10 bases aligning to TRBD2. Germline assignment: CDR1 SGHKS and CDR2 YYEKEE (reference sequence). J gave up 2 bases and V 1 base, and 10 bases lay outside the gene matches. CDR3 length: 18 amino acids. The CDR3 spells CASSLFTSGTLLTDTQYF. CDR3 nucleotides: TGTGCCAGCAGCTTGTTTACTAGCGGGACCCTACTCACAGATACGCAGTATTTT.

The CDR3 is CSAGVGQIQYF. The DNA for the CDR3 is TGCAGTGCTGGAGTTGGACAGATTCAGTACTTC. The chain has TRBV20-1 and TRBJ2-4; possibly TRBD1 for D (6 bases). V lost 5 bases and J 10 bases, leaving 12 bases between the germline ends. Germline CDR1 and CDR2: DFQATT and SNEGSKA (reference sequence). CDR3 length equals 11 residues.

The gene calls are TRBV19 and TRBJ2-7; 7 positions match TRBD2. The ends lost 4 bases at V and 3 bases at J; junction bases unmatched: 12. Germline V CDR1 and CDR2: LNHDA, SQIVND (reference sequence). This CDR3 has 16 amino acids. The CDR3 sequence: CASSREGGGPFYEQYF. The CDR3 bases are TGTGCCAGTAGTAGGGAGGGAGGAGGACCATTCTACGAGCAGTACTTC. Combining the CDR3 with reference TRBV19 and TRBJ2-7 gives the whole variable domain DGGITQSPKYLFRKEGQNVTLSCEQNLNHDAMYWYRQDPGQGLRLIYYSQIVNDFQKGDIAEGYSVSREKKESFPLTVTSAQKNPTAFYLCASSREGGGPFYEQYFGPGTRLTVT.

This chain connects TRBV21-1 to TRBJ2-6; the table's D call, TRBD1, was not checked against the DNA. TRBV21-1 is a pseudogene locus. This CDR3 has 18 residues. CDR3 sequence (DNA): TGTGCCAGCAGCTTTCGACAGGGCCGGGACTCTGGGGCCAACGTCCTGACTTTC. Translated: CASSFRQGRDSGANVLTF.

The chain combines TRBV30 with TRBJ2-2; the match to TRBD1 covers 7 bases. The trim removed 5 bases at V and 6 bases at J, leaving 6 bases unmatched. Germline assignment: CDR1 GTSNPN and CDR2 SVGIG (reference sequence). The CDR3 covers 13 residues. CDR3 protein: CAWESRGSGELFF. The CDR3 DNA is TGTGCCTGGGAGTCCAGGGGGTCCGGGGAGCTGTTTTTT.

The CDR3 sequence: CASSFGQGLSSPLHF. In DNA form, the CDR3 reads TGTGCCAGCAGTTTCGGACAGGGGTTAAGTTCACCCCTCCACTTT. The chain couples TRBV27 to TRBJ1-6; 9 bases align to TRBD1. CDR1 and CDR2 from the germline V gene are MNHEY and SMNVEV (reference sequence). The CDR3 extends over 15 amino acids. Trimming cost V 3 bases and J 9 bases; bases outside gene matches: 6.

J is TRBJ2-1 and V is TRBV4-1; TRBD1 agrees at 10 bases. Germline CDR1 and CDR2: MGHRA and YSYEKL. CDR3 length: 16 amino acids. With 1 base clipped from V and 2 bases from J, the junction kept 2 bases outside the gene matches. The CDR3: CASSQVGTGAYNEQFF. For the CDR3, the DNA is TGCGCCAGCAGCCAAGTTGGGACAGGGGCCTACAATGAGCAGTTCTTC.